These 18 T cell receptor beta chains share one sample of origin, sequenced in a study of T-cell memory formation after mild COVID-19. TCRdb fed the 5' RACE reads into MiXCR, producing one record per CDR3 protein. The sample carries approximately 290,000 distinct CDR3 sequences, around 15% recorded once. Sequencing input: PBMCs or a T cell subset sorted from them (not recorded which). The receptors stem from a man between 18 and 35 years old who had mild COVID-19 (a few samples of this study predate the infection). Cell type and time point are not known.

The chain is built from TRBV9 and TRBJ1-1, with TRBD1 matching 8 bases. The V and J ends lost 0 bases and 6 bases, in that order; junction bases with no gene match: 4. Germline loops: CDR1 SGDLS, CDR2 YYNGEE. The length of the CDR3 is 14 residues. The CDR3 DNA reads TGTGCCAGCAGCGTAGTAGACAGGGGTTCTGAAGCTTTCTTT. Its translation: CASSVVDRGSEAFF.

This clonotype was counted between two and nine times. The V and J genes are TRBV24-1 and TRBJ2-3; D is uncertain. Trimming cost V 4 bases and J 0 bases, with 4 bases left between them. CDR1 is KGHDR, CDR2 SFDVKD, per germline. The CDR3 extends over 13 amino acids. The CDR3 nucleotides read TGTGCCACCAGTGAAGCTAGCACAGATACGCAGTATTTT. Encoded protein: CATSEASTDTQYF.

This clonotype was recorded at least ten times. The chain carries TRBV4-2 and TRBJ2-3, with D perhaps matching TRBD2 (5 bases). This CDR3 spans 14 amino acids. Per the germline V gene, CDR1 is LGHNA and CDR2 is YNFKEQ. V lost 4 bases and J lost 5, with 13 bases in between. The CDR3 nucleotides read TGTGCCAGCAGCCTACCCGTGGACTTAGATACGCAGTATTTT. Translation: CASSLPVDLDTQYF.

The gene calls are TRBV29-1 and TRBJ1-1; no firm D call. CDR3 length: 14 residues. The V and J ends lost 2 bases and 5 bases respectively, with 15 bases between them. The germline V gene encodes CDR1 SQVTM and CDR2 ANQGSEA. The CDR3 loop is CSVEPRLSRTEAFF. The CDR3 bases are TGCAGCGTTGAACCACGGTTGAGTCGGACTGAAGCTTTCTTT.

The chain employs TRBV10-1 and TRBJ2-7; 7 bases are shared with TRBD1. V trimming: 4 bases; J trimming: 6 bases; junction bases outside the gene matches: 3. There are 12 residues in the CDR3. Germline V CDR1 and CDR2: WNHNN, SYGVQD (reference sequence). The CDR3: CASSGAGGEQYF. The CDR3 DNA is TGCGCCAGCAGTGGTGCAGGGGGCGAGCAGTACTTC.

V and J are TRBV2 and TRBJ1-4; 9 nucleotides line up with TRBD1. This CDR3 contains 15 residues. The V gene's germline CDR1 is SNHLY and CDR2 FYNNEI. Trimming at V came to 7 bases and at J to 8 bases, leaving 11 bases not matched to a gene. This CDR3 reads CASKSTGGGGEKLFF. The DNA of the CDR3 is TGTGCCAGCAAAAGTACAGGGGGCGGCGGGGAAAAACTGTTTTTT.

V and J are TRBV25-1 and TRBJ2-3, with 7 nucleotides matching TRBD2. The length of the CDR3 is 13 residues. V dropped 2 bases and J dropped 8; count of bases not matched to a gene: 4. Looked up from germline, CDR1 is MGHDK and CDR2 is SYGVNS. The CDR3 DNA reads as TGTGCCAGCAGTGAACACGGGGGGTTTACGCAGTATTTT. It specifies CASSEHGGFTQYF.

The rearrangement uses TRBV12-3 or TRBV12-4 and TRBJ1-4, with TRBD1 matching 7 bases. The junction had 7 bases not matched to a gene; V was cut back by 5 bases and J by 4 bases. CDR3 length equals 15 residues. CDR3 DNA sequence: TGTGCCAGCAGTGCCCAGGGGGGGATTAATGAAAAACTGTTTTTT. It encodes CASSAQGGINEKLFF.

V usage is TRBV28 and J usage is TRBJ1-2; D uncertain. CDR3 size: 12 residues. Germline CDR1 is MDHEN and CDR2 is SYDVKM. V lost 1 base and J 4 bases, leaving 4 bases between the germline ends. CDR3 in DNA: TGTGCCAGCAGTTTATTGCGCTATGGCTACACCTTC. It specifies CASSLLRYGYTF.

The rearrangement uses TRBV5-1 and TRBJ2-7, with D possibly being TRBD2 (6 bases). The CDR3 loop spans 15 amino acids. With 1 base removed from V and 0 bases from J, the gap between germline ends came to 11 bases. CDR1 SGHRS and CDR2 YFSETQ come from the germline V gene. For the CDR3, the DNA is TGCGCCAGCAGCTTGCGCGGGACGGACTCCTACGAGCAGTACTTC. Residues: CASSLRGTDSYEQYF.

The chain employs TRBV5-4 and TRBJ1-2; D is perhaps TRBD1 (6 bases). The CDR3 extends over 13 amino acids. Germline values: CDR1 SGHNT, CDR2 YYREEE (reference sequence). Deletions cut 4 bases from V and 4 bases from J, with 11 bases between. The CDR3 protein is CASSPEQGYGYTF. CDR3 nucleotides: TGTGCCAGCAGCCCCGAACAGGGCTATGGCTACACCTTC.

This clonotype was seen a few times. DNA for the CDR3: TGTGCCAGCCGAGGGGGGGGAGACTATGGCTACACCTTC. Translating gives CASRGGGDYGYTF. The rearrangement uses TRBV3-1 and TRBJ1-2; D is possibly TRBD1 (6 bases). The germline V gene encodes CDR1 LGHDT and CDR2 YNNKEL (reference sequence). The V end lost 8 bases, the J end lost 3 bases, and 13 bases lay between the germline ends. CDR3 length: 13 amino acids.

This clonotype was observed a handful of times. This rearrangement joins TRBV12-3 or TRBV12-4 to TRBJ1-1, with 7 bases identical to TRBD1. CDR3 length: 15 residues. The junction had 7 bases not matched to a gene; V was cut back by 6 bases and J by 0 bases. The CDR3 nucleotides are TGTGCCAGCAGCGACAGGGATCAGATGAACACTGAAGCTTTCTTT. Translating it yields CASSDRDQMNTEAFF.

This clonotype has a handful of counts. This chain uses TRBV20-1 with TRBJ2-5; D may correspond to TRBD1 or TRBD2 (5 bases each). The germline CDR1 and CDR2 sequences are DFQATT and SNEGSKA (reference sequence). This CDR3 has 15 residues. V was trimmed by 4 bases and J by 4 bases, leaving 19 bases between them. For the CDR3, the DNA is TGCAGTGCTACCCTCCGGGACCAGCCAGTAGAGACCCAGTACTTC. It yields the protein CSATLRDQPVETQYF.

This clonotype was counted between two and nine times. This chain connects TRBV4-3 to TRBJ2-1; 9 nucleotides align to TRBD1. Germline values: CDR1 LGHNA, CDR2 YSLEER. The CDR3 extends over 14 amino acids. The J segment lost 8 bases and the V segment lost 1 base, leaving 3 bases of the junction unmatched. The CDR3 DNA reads TGCGCCAGCAGCCAAGGGACAGGGGTTTATGAGCAGTTCTTC. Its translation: CASSQGTGVYEQFF.

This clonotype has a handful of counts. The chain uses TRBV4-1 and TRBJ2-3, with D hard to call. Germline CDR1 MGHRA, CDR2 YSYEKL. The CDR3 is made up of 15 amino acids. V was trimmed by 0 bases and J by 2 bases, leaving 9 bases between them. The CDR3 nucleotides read TGCGCCAGCAGCCAAGAAGGGCGGCCCACAGATACGCAGTATTTT. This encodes CASSQEGRPTDTQYF.

The CDR3 is CASSQVLGLAFF. In nucleotides, the CDR3 is TGCGCCAGCAGCCAAGTTTTGGGTCTAGCTTTCTTT. The chain couples TRBV4-1 to TRBJ1-1; D call uncertain. Germline V CDR1 and CDR2: MGHRA, YSYEKL. The V end was cut by 1 base, the J end by 10 bases, with 10 bases between. This CDR3 is 12 amino acids long.

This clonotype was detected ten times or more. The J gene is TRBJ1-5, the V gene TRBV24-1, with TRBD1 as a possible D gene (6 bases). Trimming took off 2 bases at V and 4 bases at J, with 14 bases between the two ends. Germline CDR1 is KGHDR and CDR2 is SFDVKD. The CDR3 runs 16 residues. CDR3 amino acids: CATSDSRAGANQPQHF. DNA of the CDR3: TGTGCCACCAGTGATTCCAGGGCAGGGGCAAATCAGCCCCAGCATTTT.